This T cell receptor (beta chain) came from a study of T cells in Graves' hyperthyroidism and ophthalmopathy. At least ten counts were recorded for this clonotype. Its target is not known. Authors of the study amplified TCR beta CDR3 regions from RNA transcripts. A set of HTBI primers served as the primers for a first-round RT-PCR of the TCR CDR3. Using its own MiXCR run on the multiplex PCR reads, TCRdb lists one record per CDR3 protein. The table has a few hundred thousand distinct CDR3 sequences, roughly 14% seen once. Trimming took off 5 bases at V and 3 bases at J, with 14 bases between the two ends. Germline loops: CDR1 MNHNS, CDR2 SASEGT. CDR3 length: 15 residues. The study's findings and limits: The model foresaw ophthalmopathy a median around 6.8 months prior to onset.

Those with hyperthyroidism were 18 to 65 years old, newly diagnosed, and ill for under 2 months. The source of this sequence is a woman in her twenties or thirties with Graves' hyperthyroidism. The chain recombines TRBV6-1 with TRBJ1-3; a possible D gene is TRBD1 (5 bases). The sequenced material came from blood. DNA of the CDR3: TGTGCCAGCAGTTATGACAGAGTGAATGGAAACACCATATATTTT. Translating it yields CASSYDRVNGNTIYF.